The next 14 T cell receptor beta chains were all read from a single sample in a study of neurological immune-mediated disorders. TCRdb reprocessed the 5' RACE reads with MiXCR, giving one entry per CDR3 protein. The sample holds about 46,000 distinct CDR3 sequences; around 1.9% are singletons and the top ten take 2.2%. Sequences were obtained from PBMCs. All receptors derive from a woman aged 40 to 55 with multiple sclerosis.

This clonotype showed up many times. CDR3 sequence reads: CSADGTSGHLSTDTQYF. The CDR3 bases are TGCAGTGCGGACGGGACTAGCGGCCACCTTAGCACAGATACGCAGTATTTT. V is TRBV20-1 and J is TRBJ2-3; TRBD2 agrees at 11 bases. Germline CDR1 and CDR2: DFQATT and SNEGSKA (reference sequence). The junction had 11 bases not matched to a gene; V was cut back by 6 bases and J by 0 bases. This CDR3 comprises 17 residues.

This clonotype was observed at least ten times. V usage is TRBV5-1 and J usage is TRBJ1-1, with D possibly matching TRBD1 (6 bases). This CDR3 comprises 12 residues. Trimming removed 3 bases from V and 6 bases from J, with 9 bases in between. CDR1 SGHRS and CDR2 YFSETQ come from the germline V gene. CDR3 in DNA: TGCGCCAGCAGCTCCACAGGGTCTGAAGCTTTCTTT. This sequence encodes CASSSTGSEAFF.

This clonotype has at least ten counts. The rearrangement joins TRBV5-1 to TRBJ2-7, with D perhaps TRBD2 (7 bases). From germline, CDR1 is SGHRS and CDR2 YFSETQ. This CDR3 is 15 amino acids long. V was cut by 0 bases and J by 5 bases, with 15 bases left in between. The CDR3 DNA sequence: TGCGCCAGCAGCTTGGCAGTGGGGGGGCACGACGAGCAGTACTTC. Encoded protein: CASSLAVGGHDEQYF.

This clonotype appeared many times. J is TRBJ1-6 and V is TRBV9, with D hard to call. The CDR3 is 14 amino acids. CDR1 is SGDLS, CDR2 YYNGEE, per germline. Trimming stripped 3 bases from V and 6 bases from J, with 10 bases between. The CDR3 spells CASSAAQSNSPLHF. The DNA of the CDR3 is TGTGCCAGCAGCGCCGCCCAGAGTAATTCACCCCTCCACTTT.

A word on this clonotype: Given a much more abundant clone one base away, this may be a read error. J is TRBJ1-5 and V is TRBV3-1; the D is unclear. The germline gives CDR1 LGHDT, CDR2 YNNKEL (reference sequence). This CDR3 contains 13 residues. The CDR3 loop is CASSQDLDQPQNF. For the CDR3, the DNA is TGTGCCAGCAGCCAAGATCTAGATCAGCCCCAGAATTTT.

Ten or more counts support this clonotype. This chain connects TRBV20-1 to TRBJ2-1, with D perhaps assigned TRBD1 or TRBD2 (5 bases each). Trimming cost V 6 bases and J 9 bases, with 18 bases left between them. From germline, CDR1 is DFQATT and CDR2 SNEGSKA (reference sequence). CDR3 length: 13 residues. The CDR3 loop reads CSASTGAGVEQFF. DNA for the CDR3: TGCAGTGCAAGTACCGGGGCGGGTGTTGAGCAGTTCTTC.

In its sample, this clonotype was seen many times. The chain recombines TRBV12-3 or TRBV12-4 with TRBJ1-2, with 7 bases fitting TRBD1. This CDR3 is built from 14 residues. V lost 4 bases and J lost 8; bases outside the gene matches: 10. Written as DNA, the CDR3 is TGTGCCAGCAGTTATCGACAGGGCGAGAACGGCTACACCTTC. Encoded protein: CASSYRQGENGYTF.

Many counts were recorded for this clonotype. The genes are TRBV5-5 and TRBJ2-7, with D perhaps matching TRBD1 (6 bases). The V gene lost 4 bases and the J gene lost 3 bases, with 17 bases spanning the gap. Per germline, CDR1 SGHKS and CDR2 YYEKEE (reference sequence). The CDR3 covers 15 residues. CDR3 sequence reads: CASSRQVEGYYEQYF. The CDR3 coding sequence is TGTGCCAGCAGCCGACAGGTTGAGGGATACTACGAGCAGTACTTC.

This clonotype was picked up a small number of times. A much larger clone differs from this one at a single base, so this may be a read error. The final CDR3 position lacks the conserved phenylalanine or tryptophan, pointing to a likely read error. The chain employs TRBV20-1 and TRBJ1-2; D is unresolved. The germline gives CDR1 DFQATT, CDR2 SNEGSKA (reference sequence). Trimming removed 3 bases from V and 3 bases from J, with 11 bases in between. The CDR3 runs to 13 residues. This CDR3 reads CSARRRADYGYTI. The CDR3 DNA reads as TGCAGTGCTAGGAGGAGGGCGGACTATGGCTACACCATC.

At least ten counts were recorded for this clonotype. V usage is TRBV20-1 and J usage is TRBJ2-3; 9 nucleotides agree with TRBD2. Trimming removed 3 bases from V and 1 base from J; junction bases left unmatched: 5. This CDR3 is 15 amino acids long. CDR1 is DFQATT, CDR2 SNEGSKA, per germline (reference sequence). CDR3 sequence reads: CSARGIAGGTDTQYF. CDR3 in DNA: TGCAGTGCTAGGGGGATAGCGGGGGGCACAGATACGCAGTATTTT.

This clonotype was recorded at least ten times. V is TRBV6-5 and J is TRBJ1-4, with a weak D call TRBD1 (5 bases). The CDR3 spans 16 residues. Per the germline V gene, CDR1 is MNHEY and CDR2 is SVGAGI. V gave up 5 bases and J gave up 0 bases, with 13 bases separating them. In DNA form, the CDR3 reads TGTGCCAGCAGTCCCCTGACAGCAGCAACTAATGAAAAACTGTTTTTT. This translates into CASSPLTAATNEKLFF.

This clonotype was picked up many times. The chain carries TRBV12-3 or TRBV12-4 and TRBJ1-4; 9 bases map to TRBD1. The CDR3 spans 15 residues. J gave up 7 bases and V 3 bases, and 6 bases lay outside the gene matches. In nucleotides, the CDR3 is TGTGCCAGCAGTTTCTACAGGGGGCGCGGTGAAAAACTGTTTTTT. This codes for CASSFYRGRGEKLFF.

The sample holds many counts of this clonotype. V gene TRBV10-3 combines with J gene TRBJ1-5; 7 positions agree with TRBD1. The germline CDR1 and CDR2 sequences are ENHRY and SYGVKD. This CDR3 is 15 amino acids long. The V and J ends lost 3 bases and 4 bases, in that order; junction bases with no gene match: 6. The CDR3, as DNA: TGTGCCATCAGTGAAGGACAGGTTTTTAATCAGCCCCAGCATTTT. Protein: CAISEGQVFNQPQHF.

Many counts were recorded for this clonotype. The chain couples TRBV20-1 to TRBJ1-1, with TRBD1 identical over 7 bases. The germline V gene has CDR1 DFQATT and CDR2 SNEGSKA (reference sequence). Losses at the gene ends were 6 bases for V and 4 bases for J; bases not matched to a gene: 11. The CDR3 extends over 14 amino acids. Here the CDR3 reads CSARDSGALTEAFF. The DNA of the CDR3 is TGCAGTGCGCGGGACAGCGGGGCCCTCACTGAAGCTTTCTTT.